This TCR beta chain was identified in a study of early T cells in non-severe SARS-CoV-2 infection listed by TCRdb under 2021. General notes on the study: Because TCR sequencing relied on bulk RNA taken from unsorted whole blood, pairing of alpha and beta chains was not possible.

Library construction relied on 5' RACE. Sequencing used a NextSeq 500. In the TCR library protocol, unique molecular identifiers were attached to individual cDNA molecules to correct for PCR bias and sequencing error. TCR alpha and beta chains were both sequenced, and the abundances of alpha and beta sequences in each sample were closely correlated with each other. For the original study's pipeline: V gene, J gene and CDR3 annotation of TCR sequences was performed with Decombinator V4. Expanded TCRs were defined as changing significantly between any two time points under a Poisson model with p below 0.0001. TCR abundances were normalised to the total number of TCRs sequenced in each sample and reported as counts per million. TRAV1-2 paired with TRAJ12, TRAJ20 or TRAJ33 defined MAIT TCRs, while TRAV10 paired with TRAJ18 defined iNKT TCRs. VDJdb, accessed on 1 November 2021, was searched for TCRs annotated for CMV, EBV and SARS-CoV-2, and TCRs annotated for more than one antigen were excluded. TCRdb handled the public reads itself, with Q25 trimming in fastp and clone calling in MiXCR, and kept productive beta chains. A single entry per CDR3 protein holds the most common genes and DNA from its merged rows. Here the V and J calls rest on TCRdb's processing, not on the authors' analysis. The sample records around 77,000 distinct CDR3 sequences, about 14% of which are singletons. The top ten hold approximately 3.8% of the sample.

Study-wide findings and limitations: Matching against VDJdb was skewed toward anti-spike CD8 responses, likely underestimated virus-specific expansions, and missed private and CD4 specificities.

On this clonotype itself: Its antigen is not yet known. No qualities accompany the bases; no much larger clone lies one base away.

The study was a case-control design nested within a healthcare worker cohort in London, UK, with weekly nasopharyngeal swab PCR tests and blood sampling. Healthcare workers were recruited during the week of the UK lockdown, between 23 and 31 March 2020, and followed weekly for up to roughly 15 weeks. From the cysteine through the phenylalanine, the CDR3 covers 14 amino acids. The CDR3 DNA has 42 bases and is translated from base 1. Trimming at the junction amounts to 5 bases on V and 6 bases on J, and the germline ends lie 17 bases apart. This clonotype was obtained from an adult who was a healthcare worker with PCR-confirmed SARS-CoV-2 infection or an uninfected control (not recorded which). Sample: whole blood, taken at baseline. The chain joins TRBV12-3 or TRBV12-4 to TRBJ2-7; the D call is tentative, TRBD1 or TRBD2, as each matches 6 bases. CDR3 protein: CASSEGGGFFEQYF. The base sequence is TGTGCCAGCAGTGAAGGAGGGGGGTTCTTCGAGCAGTACTTC.